One and the same sample provided the 21 T cell receptor beta chains below, sequenced in a study of blood T cell repertoires in COVID-19 (dated by TCRdb to 2019 to 2021). The library was made by the immunoSEQ multiplex PCR assay. Here the immuneACCESS table is served through TCRdb, limited to in-frame sequences with V and J called. Missing clones are a known gap in these copies; in checked studies unresolved V genes cover under half, and the rest lacks a known reason. Here the sample has more than 90,000 clones; over 60% occur a single time. In total, the top ten clones hold 5.5% to 7% of the sample. The sample consisted of peripheral blood. These receptors all stem from a man between 70 and 80 years old with acute or convalescent COVID-19.

The V gene is TRBV25-1, the J gene TRBJ1-4; 10 bases are a match to TRBD1. The CDR3 has 15 residues. Germline V gives CDR1 MGHDK, CDR2 SYGVNS. J lost 8 bases, V lost 3 bases, and 6 bases had no gene match. CDR3 loop: CASSDSGTGDEKLFF. CDR3 DNA: TGTGCCAGCAGTGATTCCGGGACAGGGGACGAAAAACTGTTTTTT.

The sample holds a few counts of this clone. The chain joins TRBV3-1 (or the pseudogene TRBV3-2) to TRBJ2-7; 8 bases are a match to TRBD2. The V and J ends lost 5 bases and 4 bases, in that order; junction bases with no gene match: 7. Germline V lookup: CDR1 LGHDT, CDR2 YNNKEL (reference sequence). The CDR3 contains 14 residues. The CDR3 sequence: CASSITGGRYEQYF. The CDR3 DNA is TGTGCCAGCAGCATAACGGGGGGGCGTTACGAGCAGTACTTC.

The J gene is TRBJ1-6, the V gene TRBV6-5, with TRBD1 as a possible D gene (5 bases). CDR1 and CDR2 from the germline V gene are MNHEY and SVGAGI. The CDR3 covers 15 residues. V lost 7 bases and J lost 8, with 18 bases in between. This chain's CDR3 is CASTFGHPGDSPLHF. The CDR3 coding sequence is TGTGCCAGCACCTTCGGACATCCTGGGGATTCACCCCTCCACTTT.

This clone was counted a few times. This sequence joins TRBV5-1 and TRBJ2-7; TRBD1 matches 7 bases. There are 14 residues in the CDR3. Germline assignment: CDR1 SGHRS and CDR2 YFSETQ. Trimming took 4 bases from V and 3 from J; bases not matched to a gene: 7. Written as DNA, the CDR3 is TGCGCCAGCAGCCGGTCACAGGGGATCTACGAGCAGTACTTC. It is translated as CASSRSQGIYEQYF.

This chain links TRBV5-5 with TRBJ1-2; possibly TRBD1 for D (5 bases). The germline V and J ends were trimmed by 4 bases and 5 bases, with 15 bases remaining between them. The germline V gene encodes CDR1 SGHKS and CDR2 YYEKEE (reference sequence). This CDR3 has 14 amino acids. CDR3 bases: TGTGCCAGCAGCCCGGGGGGGTTAAAATATGGCTACACCTTC. This codes for CASSPGGLKYGYTF.

The chain couples TRBV6-1 to TRBJ1-1, with 12 bases fitting TRBD1. CDR1 and CDR2 (germline): MNHNS, SASEGT. Trimming cost V 4 bases and J 5 bases; bases outside gene matches: 14. This CDR3 is built from 18 residues. The CDR3 protein is CASSGGDRGRTWRTEAFF. The CDR3 DNA reads TGTGCCAGCAGTGGGGGGGACAGGGGGCGGACCTGGAGGACTGAAGCTTTCTTT.

CDR3 bases: TGCGCCAGCAGCTCACCGGGACAGGATCTTTCTGGCTACACCTTC. This codes for CASSSPGQDLSGYTF. This rearrangement joins TRBV5-1 to TRBJ1-2; TRBD1 matches 8 bases. Germline CDR1 and CDR2: SGHRS and YFSETQ. Trimming cost V 3 bases and J 7 bases; bases outside gene matches: 11. The CDR3 sequence is 15 residues long.

The rearrangement joins TRBV29-1 to TRBJ1-2; D may be TRBD1 (5 bases). CDR1 is SQVTM, CDR2 ANQGSEA, per germline. The CDR3 spans 13 residues. The CDR3 DNA sequence: TGCATGGTAGGAGAAGGGGACGACACTAGCCACACCTTC. It specifies CMVGEGDDTSHTF.

The chain has TRBV2 and TRBJ2-3; perhaps TRBD2 as D (5 bases). The CDR3 runs to 16 residues. Looked up from germline, CDR1 is SNHLY and CDR2 is FYNNEI. Trimming cost V 2 bases and J 0 bases, with 12 bases left between them. The CDR3 nucleotides read TGTGCCAGCAGTGAAACTTTGACTATTAGCACAGATACGCAGTATTTT. This codes for CASSETLTISTDTQYF.

Only a few counts were recorded for this clone. The chain recombines TRBV30 with TRBJ1-1; perhaps TRBD1 as D (6 bases). From germline, CDR1 is GTSNPN and CDR2 SVGIG (reference sequence). V shed 8 bases and J shed 2 bases, with 9 bases lying between them. CDR3 length: 11 amino acids. The CDR3 sequence is CAVQGNTEAFF. In DNA form, the CDR3 reads TGTGCCGTACAGGGAAACACTGAAGCTTTCTTT.

This CDR3 reads CSVPTSGTSNTGELFF. Here the CDR3 DNA reads TGCAGCGTTCCGACTAGCGGGACATCAAACACCGGGGAGCTGTTTTTT. The rearrangement joins TRBV29-1 to TRBJ2-2; 11 positions match TRBD2. Losses at the gene ends were 5 bases for V and 2 bases for J; bases not matched to a gene: 7. Germline V gene data show CDR1 as SQVTM and CDR2 as ANQGSEA. The CDR3 sequence is 16 residues long.

This chain joins TRBV5-1 and TRBJ2-2; a weak D match, TRBD1 (5 bases). The CDR3 runs 14 residues. CDR1 SGHRS and CDR2 YFSETQ come from the germline V gene. V was clipped by 5 bases and J by 3 bases, with 11 bases between them. The CDR3 DNA follows: TGCGCCAGCAGAGGGGAAGCAGACACCGGGGAGCTGTTTTTT. Translation: CASRGEADTGELFF. The full variable domain, rest sourced from reference TRBV5-1 and TRBJ2-2, is KAGVTQTPRYLIKTRGQQVTLSCSPISGHRSVSWYQQTPGQGLQFLFEYFSETQRNKGNFPGRFSGRQFSNSRSEMNVSTLELGDSALYLCASRGEADTGELFFGEGSRLTVL.

A single count supports this clone. In nucleotides, the CDR3 is TGTGCCAGCAGCCCCTCGTGGGCCTCTGGAAACACCATATATTTT. This encodes CASSPSWASGNTIYF. This chain connects TRBV9 to TRBJ1-3; D remains ambiguous. V was shortened by 4 bases and J by 0 bases, with 11 bases between the two germline ends. This CDR3 spans 15 amino acids. Germline V CDR1 and CDR2: SGDLS, YYNGEE.

The chain couples TRBV7-2 to TRBJ2-5; TRBD2 matches at 9 bases. The germline CDR1 and CDR2 sequences are SGHTA and FQGNSA. Trimming at V came to 3 bases and at J to 3 bases, leaving 5 bases not matched to a gene. This CDR3 comprises 15 residues. This CDR3 reads CASSLDGTSKETQYF. For the CDR3, the DNA is TGTGCCAGCAGCTTGGACGGGACTAGCAAAGAGACCCAGTACTTC.

This chain joins TRBV19 and TRBJ2-1, with a weak D call TRBD2 (6 bases). Trimming took off 3 bases at V and 0 bases at J, with 18 bases between the two ends. Germline V gene lookup returns CDR1 LNHDA and CDR2 SQIVND (reference sequence). CDR3 length equals 18 residues. The CDR3 is CASSIQMGGTSSYNEQFF. CDR3 DNA sequence: TGTGCCAGTAGTATTCAGATGGGCGGGACGAGCTCCTACAATGAGCAGTTCTTC.

V and J are TRBV3-1 (or the pseudogene TRBV3-2) and TRBJ2-5, with D maybe TRBD2 (6 bases). Trimming cost V 2 bases and J 2 bases, with 15 bases left between them. This CDR3 has 16 amino acids. CDR1 and CDR2 (germline): LGHDT, YNNKEL (reference sequence). CDR3 in amino acids: CASSQNRASAQETQYF. The CDR3 DNA reads as TGTGCCAGCAGCCAAAATCGCGCTAGCGCACAAGAGACCCAGTACTTC.

The CDR3 DNA follows: TGTGCCAGCAGCTTGACAGGGATAGGGACAGATACGCAGTATTTT. The encoded protein is CASSLTGIGTDTQYF. The chain couples TRBV7-9 to TRBJ2-3, with TRBD1 matching 7 bases. CDR1 SEHNR and CDR2 FQNEAQ come from the germline V gene (reference sequence). V was pared by 3 bases and J by 3 bases, with 6 bases of the junction left unmatched. The CDR3 length is 15 residues.

V and J are TRBV4-3 and TRBJ2-2, with 9 bases aligning to TRBD2. Germline V gene data show CDR1 as LGHNA and CDR2 as YSLEER. The trim removed 0 bases at V and 2 bases at J, leaving 4 bases unmatched. There are 17 residues in the CDR3. CDR3 loop: CASSQDRGGANTGELFF. As DNA, the CDR3 is TGCGCCAGCAGCCAAGATCGCGGGGGGGCAAACACCGGGGAGCTGTTTTTT.

The V call is TRBV7-8, the J call TRBJ1-6; 8 bases agree with TRBD1. The CDR3 is 16 residues long. CDR1 is SGHVS and CDR2 is FQNEAQ in the germline V gene. Trimming at V came to 3 bases and at J to 7 bases, leaving 8 bases not matched to a gene. The CDR3 coding sequence is TGTGCCAGCAGCTTCGGGACAGGAGGCACCAATTCACCCCTCCACTTT. It codes for CASSFGTGGTNSPLHF. Supplemented by reference TRBV7-8 and TRBJ1-6, the full variable domain reads GAGVSQSPRYKVAKRGQDVALRCDPISGHVSLFWYQQALGQGPEFLTYFQNEAQLDKSGLPSDRFFAERPEGSVSTLKIQRTQQEDSAVYLCASSFGTGGTNSPLHFGNGTRLTVT.

The sample holds a few counts of this clone. V gene TRBV28 combines with J gene TRBJ2-3; 7 nucleotides match TRBD2. The CDR3 runs 13 residues. The J segment lost 5 bases and the V segment lost 7 bases, leaving 6 bases of the junction unmatched. The V gene's germline CDR1 is MDHEN and CDR2 SYDVKM. The CDR3 loop is CASTGLAEDTQYF. As DNA, the CDR3 is TGTGCCAGCACTGGGCTAGCGGAAGATACGCAGTATTTT.

The chain couples TRBV6-5 to TRBJ2-7, with D unresolved. The V gene lost 5 bases and the J gene lost 6 bases, with 14 bases spanning the gap. This CDR3 contains 13 residues. Germline values: CDR1 MNHEY, CDR2 SVGAGI. CDR3 nucleotides: TGTGCCAGCAGTACACCCTCCACCGCCGAGCAGTACTTC. Translated, it gives CASSTPSTAEQYF.